This T cell receptor (beta chain) was sequenced in a study of blood T cell repertoires in COVID-19. Study details: The analysed material was cDNA or gDNA that came from T cells, B-cell-depleted T cells, or PBMCs.

This CDR3 comprises 16 residues. Germline CDR1 SGHVS, CDR2 FQNEAQ. V dropped 5 bases and J dropped 0; count of bases not matched to a gene: 9. Using immunoSEQ multiplex PCR, the repertoire was profiled, and TCRdb retains in-frame clones only, with some absent. The repertoire holds about 300,000 clones, roughly nine tenths seen once, with about 2% in the top ten. The specimen was peripheral blood. The TCR originated in a man younger than 35 with active or convalescent COVID-19. The J gene is TRBJ1-1, the V gene TRBV7-8, with 7 bases aligning to TRBD1. Here the CDR3 DNA reads TGTGCCAGCAGCCCTTTCCAGGGGGGCATGAACACTGAAGCTTTCTTT. Translated, it gives CASSPFQGGMNTEAFF.